This TCR beta chain was recorded in a study of shared clonotypes between healthy human individuals. Whole-study findings and limits: Shared across a few donors were about 4.8% of the naive CD4 clonotypes.

Nashville, Tennessee was home to all donors, each a Caucasian adult. Partitioning of CD4+ cells yielded a CD45RA+ naive subset and a CD45RA-negative memory subset. The CDR3 covers 15 residues. V was clipped by 0 bases and J by 7 bases, with 13 bases between them. Germline-derived CDR1 and CDR2 are SEHNR and FQNEAQ (reference sequence). As regards this clone: Its antigen is as yet unknown.

The DNA input per sorted-subset replicate PCR was roughly 210 ng, corresponding to around 30,000 T cell genomes. Data came from immunoSEQ multiplex PCR; TCRdb stores just in-frame clones and leaves some out. The sample consists of 2 million to 2.5 million clones, around 95% of them appearing once. This sequence joins TRBV7-9 and TRBJ1-5; a possible D gene is TRBD1 (5 bases). This clonotype was obtained from a young man in good health. The specimen was naive CD4+ T cells sorted from blood. Subset reported: CD45RA+ positively selected. CDR3 sequence: CASSLARQGAQPQHF. DNA for the CDR3: TGTGCCAGCAGCTTAGCCCGGCAGGGAGCACAGCCCCAGCATTTT.